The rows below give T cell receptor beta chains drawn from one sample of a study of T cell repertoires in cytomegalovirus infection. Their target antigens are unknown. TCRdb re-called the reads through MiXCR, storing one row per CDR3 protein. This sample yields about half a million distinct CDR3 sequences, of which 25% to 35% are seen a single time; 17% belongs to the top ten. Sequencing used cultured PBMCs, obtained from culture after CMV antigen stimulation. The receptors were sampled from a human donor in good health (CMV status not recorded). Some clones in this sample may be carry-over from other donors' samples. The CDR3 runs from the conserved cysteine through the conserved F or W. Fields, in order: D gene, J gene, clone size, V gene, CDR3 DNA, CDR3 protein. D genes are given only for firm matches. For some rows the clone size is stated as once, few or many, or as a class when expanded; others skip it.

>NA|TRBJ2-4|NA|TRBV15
TGTGCCACCAGCAGAGATCCGACATCGTCGGCGCACTTC
CATSRDPTSSAHF
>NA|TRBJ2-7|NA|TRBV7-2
TGTGCCAGCAGCCCCCCGACAGGTCGCTCCTACGAGCAGTACTTC
CASSPPTGRSYEQYF
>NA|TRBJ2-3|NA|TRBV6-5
TGTGCCAGCAGTTCGACCCAGCGTACGCAGTATTTT
CASSSTQRTQYF
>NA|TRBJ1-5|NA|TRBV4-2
TGTGCCAGCAGCCAAGGAGGGGCCCCGTGGCCCCAGCATTTT
CASSQGGAPWPQHF
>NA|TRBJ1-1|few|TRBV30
TGTGCCTGGAGTGTCCGGGGAAGCCAGCCTGAAGCTTTCTTT
CAWSVRGSQPEAFF
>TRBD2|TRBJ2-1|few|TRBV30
TGTGCCTGGAGTTCGAGCGGGAGGGGGTCCTACAATGAGCAGTTCTTC
CAWSSSGRGSYNEQFF
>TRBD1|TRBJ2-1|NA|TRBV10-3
TGTGCCATCAGTGCCGGGACAGCGGATTACAATGAGCAGTTCTTC
CAISAGTADYNEQFF
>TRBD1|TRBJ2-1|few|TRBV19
TGTGCCAGTAGACTGGGACAGGGTAGTGAGCAGTTCTTC
CASRLGQGSEQFF
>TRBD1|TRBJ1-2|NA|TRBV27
TGTGCCAGCAGGCCAGGGACAGGGTATGATGGTGGCTACACCTTC
CASRPGTGYDGGYTF
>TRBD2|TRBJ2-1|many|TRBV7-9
TGTGCCAGCAGCTTAGCTGGACTAGCGGGGGAGGAGCAGTTCTTC
CASSLAGLAGEEQFF
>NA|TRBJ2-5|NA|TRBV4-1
TGCGCCAGCAGCCAAGGAGGAAGCTTGGACAGAGAGACCCAGTACTTC
CASSQGGSLDRETQYF
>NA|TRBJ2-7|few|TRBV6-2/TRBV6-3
TGTGCCAGCACCCAAAGTGGAACTTACGAGCAGTACTTC
CASTQSGTYEQYF
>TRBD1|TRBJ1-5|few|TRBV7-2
TGTGCCAGCAGCGCAAACAGGGGGCTCGGCAATCAGCCCCAGCATTTT
CASSANRGLGNQPQHF